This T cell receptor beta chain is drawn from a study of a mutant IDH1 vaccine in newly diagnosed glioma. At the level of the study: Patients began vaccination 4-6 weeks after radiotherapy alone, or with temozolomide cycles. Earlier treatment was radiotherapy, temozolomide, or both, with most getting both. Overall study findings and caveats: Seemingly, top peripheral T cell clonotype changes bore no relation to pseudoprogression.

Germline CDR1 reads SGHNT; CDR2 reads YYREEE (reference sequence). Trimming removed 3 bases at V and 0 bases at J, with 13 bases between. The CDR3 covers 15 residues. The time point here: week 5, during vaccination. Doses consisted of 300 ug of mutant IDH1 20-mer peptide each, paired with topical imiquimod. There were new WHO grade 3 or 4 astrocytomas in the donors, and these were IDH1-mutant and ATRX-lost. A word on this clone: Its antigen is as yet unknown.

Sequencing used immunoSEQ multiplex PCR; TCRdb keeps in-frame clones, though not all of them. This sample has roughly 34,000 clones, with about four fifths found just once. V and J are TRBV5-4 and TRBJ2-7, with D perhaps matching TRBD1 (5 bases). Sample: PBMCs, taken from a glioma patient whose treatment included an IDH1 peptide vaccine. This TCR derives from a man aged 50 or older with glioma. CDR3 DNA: TGTGCCAGCAGCTCTGGCCAGGGCAGCTCCTACGAGCAGTACTTC. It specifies CASSSGQGSSYEQYF.